This T cell receptor beta chain was captured by sequencing in a study of cytomegalovirus exposure and HLA in healthy donors. Using immunoSEQ multiplex PCR, the repertoire was profiled, and TCRdb retains in-frame clones only, with some absent. The data contain roughly 63,000 clones, 80% to 90% of them singletons. The receptor was isolated from a woman aged 18-35 years in good health and CMV-seronegative. The sequencing input was PBMCs.

Here the CDR3 reads CASSLQGAGSPLHF. The CDR3 DNA follows: TGTGCCAGCAGCCTACAGGGTGCTGGTTCACCCCTCCACTTT. The chain carries TRBV5-4 and TRBJ1-6, with D possibly being TRBD1 (6 bases). Trimming removed 4 bases at V and 9 bases at J, with 14 bases between. Looked up from germline, CDR1 is SGHNT and CDR2 is YYREEE (reference sequence). This CDR3 has 14 residues.